This is a list of T cell receptor beta chains from one sample in a study of lymphopenia after photon versus proton radiotherapy. The repertoire was sequenced with immunoSEQ multiplex PCR; TCRdb's copy has only in-frame clones and lacks some. The sample consists of about 29,000 clones, roughly 87% of them appearing once. The sample in question was peripheral blood, obtained from a patient treated with proton-based radiotherapy. The receptors here all came from a woman in her sixties or seventies with cholangiocarcinoma. Some clones in this sample may be carry-over from other donors' samples. CDR3s include the opening cysteine and the closing phenylalanine or tryptophan. Fields, in order: clone size, J gene, V gene, D gene, CDR3 DNA, CDR3 protein. The D gene is left open where the match is weak. Not all rows give a size; the values are once, few, many and, for expanded clones, a class.

-,TRBJ2-7,TRBV7-2,TRBD2,TGTGCCAGCAGCTTTCGCGGGAGGCAGTCCTACGAGCAGTACTTC,CASSFRGRQSYEQYF
-,TRBJ2-3,TRBV21-1,-,TGTGCCAGCAGCAAAGCTCCCCTCGCGGGGGGTTTCACAGATACGCAGTATTTT,CASSKAPLAGGFTDTQYF
-,TRBJ1-1,TRBV7-2,-,TGTGCCAGCACCCTAGGGGGGCCCACTGAAGCTTTCTTT,CASTLGGPTEAFF
-,TRBJ1-1,TRBV18,-,TGTGCCAGCTCCGAAGGACAGATGAACACTGAAGCTTTCTTT,CASSEGQMNTEAFF
-,TRBJ1-5,TRBV5-6,-,TGTGCCAGCAGCTTGGGACGGTTTACGCAGCCCCAGCATTTT,CASSLGRFTQPQHF
once,TRBJ2-7,TRBV19,-,TGTGCCAGTAGTGGGGGTCTTTTCGCCAGCTATGGAGAGCAGTACTTC,CASSGGLFASYGEQYF
-,TRBJ1-3,TRBV19,TRBD1,TGTGCCAGTAGAGAGGACAGGCTCATCTCTGGAAACACCATATATTTT,CASREDRLISGNTIYF
-,TRBJ1-2,TRBV5-1,-,TGCGCCAGCAGCTTGGGGACGACTAACTATGGCTACACCTTC,CASSLGTTNYGYTF
few,TRBJ1-6,TRBV6-5,TRBD1,TGTGCCAGCAGTTACTCGGGGGGACAGCATAATTCACCCCTCCACTTT,CASSYSGGQHNSPLHF
-,TRBJ1-1,TRBV5-8,TRBD1,TGTGCCAGCAGCTTGACAGGGGCCACTGAAGCTTTCTTT,CASSLTGATEAFF
-,TRBJ1-1,TRBV7-9,-,TGTGCCAGCAGCCGGCTGGGGGGCACTGAAGCTTTCTTT,CASSRLGGTEAFF
-,TRBJ2-7,TRBV19,TRBD2,TGTGCCAGTAGCCTGACTAGCGGGGGGACCTACGAGCAGTACTTC,CASSLTSGGTYEQYF
-,TRBJ2-1,TRBV5-4,-,TGTGCCAGCAGCTTGATAACGGGCGGGTGGAATGAGCAGTTCTTC,CASSLITGGWNEQFF
-,TRBJ2-5,TRBV5-4,-,TGTGCCAGCAGCAAGCAGGGGAGTGAGACCCAGTACTTC,CASSKQGSETQYF
once,TRBJ2-5,TRBV19,-,TGTGCCAGTAGGGGCAGGGCAGGGGAGACCCAGTACTTC,CASRGRAGETQYF
-,TRBJ2-7,TRBV25-1,-,TGTGCCAGCAGTGAACGCGGGGTAGGCGAGCAGTACTTC,CASSERGVGEQYF
-,TRBJ2-7,TRBV7-2,TRBD2,TGTGCCAGCAGCTTATTGCTAGCGGGGAGCTACGAGCAGTACTTC,CASSLLLAGSYEQYF
-,TRBJ1-2,TRBV6-5,-,TGTGCCAGCAGTTACTCTGGATGGGACTATGGCTACACCTTC,CASSYSGWDYGYTF
-,TRBJ2-3,TRBV11-2,TRBD2,TGTGCCAGCAGCCTGCTAGCGGGAGTTAGCACAGATACGCAGTATTTT,CASSLLAGVSTDTQYF
-,TRBJ2-3,TRBV7-2,-,TGTGCCAGCAGCTTACGATTTCCGGATACGCAGTATTTT,CASSLRFPDTQYF